A selection of T cell receptor beta chains follows, all from one sample in a study of blood T cell repertoires in COVID-19. Libraries were prepared by immunoSEQ multiplex PCR; TCRdb keeps only in-frame clonotypes and omits some of them. Here the sample spans tens of thousands of clones, 88% being singletons. Source material: peripheral blood. The receptors were sampled from a man aged 45-65 years with active COVID-19. Each CDR3 is given with its conserved first and last residue. The order of the fields is clone size, V gene, J gene, D gene, CDR3 DNA, CDR3 protein. D genes are given only for firm matches. Some rows have no size entry. The others give once, few or many, or a class for an expanded clone.

abundance: .
v_gene: TRBV9
j_gene: TRBJ1-2
d_gene: TRBD1
CDR3nt: TGTGCCAGCAGCGGGGTTGACAGGGACTCTGGCTACACCTTC
CDR3aa: CASSGVDRDSGYTF

abundance: once
v_gene: TRBV4-1
j_gene: TRBJ1-1
d_gene: TRBD1
CDR3nt: TGCGCCAGCAGCCAAGATATAATGGGACAGGGGGTTCTCACTGAAGCTTTCTTT
CDR3aa: CASSQDIMGQGVLTEAFF

abundance: once
v_gene: TRBV27
j_gene: TRBJ1-2
d_gene: .
CDR3nt: TGTGCCAGCAGTTTACGGAAGAAGCGGTCAGGAGATGGCTACACCTTC
CDR3aa: CASSLRKKRSGDGYTF

abundance: .
v_gene: TRBV5-6
j_gene: TRBJ1-1
d_gene: .
CDR3nt: TGTGCCAGTTCGGCCGGGGGGCCGTACACTGAAGCTTTCTTT
CDR3aa: CASSAGGPYTEAFF

abundance: .
v_gene: TRBV19
j_gene: TRBJ2-7
d_gene: TRBD1
CDR3nt: TGTGCCAGTAGTATTCAGGGGGAATCCTACGAGCAGTACTTC
CDR3aa: CASSIQGESYEQYF

abundance: few
v_gene: TRBV27
j_gene: TRBJ1-6
d_gene: .
CDR3nt: TGTGCCAGCAAGGACACAGGTGTCTATAATTCACCCCTCCACTTT
CDR3aa: CASKDTGVYNSPLHF

abundance: .
v_gene: TRBV7-2
j_gene: TRBJ2-2
d_gene: .
CDR3nt: TGTGCCAGCAGCTCCTCTCCTGGAGTAACCGGGGAGCTGTTTTTT
CDR3aa: CASSSSPGVTGELFF

abundance: once
v_gene: TRBV19
j_gene: TRBJ2-5
d_gene: TRBD1
CDR3nt: TGTGCCAGTAGTACCCCCATCATGGGACAGTTGGGGGAGACCCAGTACTTC
CDR3aa: CASSTPIMGQLGETQYF

abundance: .
v_gene: TRBV4-3
j_gene: TRBJ2-7
d_gene: .
CDR3nt: TGCGCCAGCAGCCAAGGACCGGGACTCTCCTACGAGCAGTACTTC
CDR3aa: CASSQGPGLSYEQYF

abundance: .
v_gene: TRBV7-9
j_gene: TRBJ1-4
d_gene: .
CDR3nt: TGTGCCAGCAGCTTGGGGACTTACAATGAAAAACTGTTTTTT
CDR3aa: CASSLGTYNEKLFF

abundance: once
v_gene: TRBV19
j_gene: TRBJ1-1
d_gene: .
CDR3nt: TGTGCCAGTAGTATAACCTACGGGGGGCTGAACACTGAAGCTTTCTTT
CDR3aa: CASSITYGGLNTEAFF

abundance: .
v_gene: TRBV6-5
j_gene: TRBJ2-7
d_gene: TRBD1
CDR3nt: TGTGCCAGCAGTTACGATACAGGGGGAGAGCAGTACTTC
CDR3aa: CASSYDTGGEQYF

abundance: .
v_gene: TRBV6-5
j_gene: TRBJ1-1
d_gene: .
CDR3nt: TGTGCCAGCAGTTACCATGGGGCCGCTGAAGCTTTCTTT
CDR3aa: CASSYHGAAEAFF

abundance: few
v_gene: TRBV9
j_gene: TRBJ2-3
d_gene: .
CDR3nt: TGTGCCAGCAGCGCCGCGGACTTCTTTCTCACAGATACGCAGTATTTT
CDR3aa: CASSAADFFLTDTQYF

abundance: .
v_gene: TRBV11-2
j_gene: TRBJ2-7
d_gene: TRBD1
CDR3nt: TGTGCCAGCAGCTTTAAAGGCTCGGGCAGGGGGACCCACGAGCAGTACTTC
CDR3aa: CASSFKGSGRGTHEQYF

abundance: .
v_gene: TRBV6-2/TRBV6-3
j_gene: TRBJ2-7
d_gene: .
CDR3nt: TGTGCCAGCAGTTTCTTGGCCGGGAGTTATGAGCAGTACTTC
CDR3aa: CASSFLAGSYEQYF

abundance: .
v_gene: TRBV28
j_gene: TRBJ1-1
d_gene: TRBD1
CDR3nt: TGTGCCAGCACTACAGGGGTGGTTGAAGCTTTCTTT
CDR3aa: CASTTGVVEAFF

abundance: .
v_gene: TRBV19
j_gene: TRBJ1-1
d_gene: .
CDR3nt: TGTGCCAGTACCCGGGGGGGGTCCACTGAAGCTTTCTTT
CDR3aa: CASTRGGSTEAFF

abundance: .
v_gene: TRBV3-1/TRBV3-2
j_gene: TRBJ2-7
d_gene: TRBD2
CDR3nt: TGTGCCAGCAGCCCATCAGCGGGGGACGACGAGCAGTACTTC
CDR3aa: CASSPSAGDDEQYF

abundance: .
v_gene: TRBV7-9
j_gene: TRBJ2-7
d_gene: TRBD1
CDR3nt: TGTGCCAGCAGTTCCTATCCGGGACAGGGGACCTGGGAGCAGTACTTC
CDR3aa: CASSSYPGQGTWEQYF

abundance: .
v_gene: TRBV5-1
j_gene: TRBJ1-5
d_gene: .
CDR3nt: TGCGCCAGCAGCTTCGCGGCCGGGAATCAGCCCCAGCATTTT
CDR3aa: CASSFAAGNQPQHF

abundance: .
v_gene: TRBV5-1
j_gene: TRBJ2-2
d_gene: .
CDR3nt: TGCGCCAGCAGCTTCGCACGCGGAGGGCCAGGGACCGGGGAGCTGTTTTTT
CDR3aa: CASSFARGGPGTGELFF

abundance: .
v_gene: TRBV3-1/TRBV3-2
j_gene: TRBJ1-1
d_gene: .
CDR3nt: TGTGCCAGCAGCCAAGATGGGCGTGGGACTGAAGCTTTCTTT
CDR3aa: CASSQDGRGTEAFF

abundance: .
v_gene: TRBV28
j_gene: TRBJ2-5
d_gene: .
CDR3nt: TGTGCCAGCAGTTCCTGGACATCCCAAGAGACCCAGTACTTC
CDR3aa: CASSSWTSQETQYF

abundance: .
v_gene: TRBV6-4
j_gene: TRBJ2-1
d_gene: TRBD2
CDR3nt: TGTGCCAGCAGTGACTCTTACGGGGGGAAGTTCTTC
CDR3aa: CASSDSYGGKFF

abundance: .
v_gene: TRBV6-1
j_gene: TRBJ2-1
d_gene: .
CDR3nt: TGTGCCAGCAGTGACCAAGGGGCGGTTAACTACAATGAGCAGTTCTTC
CDR3aa: CASSDQGAVNYNEQFF

abundance: .
v_gene: TRBV29-1
j_gene: TRBJ2-7
d_gene: TRBD1
CDR3nt: TGCAGCGTTGATTCCGGGACAGATTACGAGCAGTACTTC
CDR3aa: CSVDSGTDYEQYF

abundance: .
v_gene: TRBV21-1
j_gene: TRBJ2-1
d_gene: .
CDR3nt: TGTGCCAGCAGCAAATGCGGGGGCTTGTACAATGAGCAGTTCTTC
CDR3aa: CASSKCGGLYNEQFF

abundance: .
v_gene: TRBV30
j_gene: TRBJ2-3
d_gene: .
CDR3nt: TGTGCCTGGAGTCCACCCCTCCGCGGGGTCGGCGGTACGCAGTATTTT
CDR3aa: CAWSPPLRGVGGTQYF

abundance: .
v_gene: TRBV25-1
j_gene: TRBJ2-7
d_gene: TRBD1
CDR3nt: TGTGCCAGCAGTGACTACGGGACAGCCTACGAGCAGTACTTC
CDR3aa: CASSDYGTAYEQYF

abundance: .
v_gene: TRBV2
j_gene: TRBJ2-1
d_gene: TRBD1
CDR3nt: TGTGCCAGCGAGGGGGCGGAGAGCTCCTACAATGAGCAGTTCTTC
CDR3aa: CASEGAESSYNEQFF

abundance: .
v_gene: TRBV19
j_gene: TRBJ1-5
d_gene: TRBD1
CDR3nt: TGTGCCAGTACCCTCGGGACAGGGACCCACAGGGGGGACCAGCCCCAGCATTTT
CDR3aa: CASTLGTGTHRGDQPQHF

abundance: few
v_gene: TRBV29-1
j_gene: TRBJ1-1
d_gene: .
CDR3nt: TGCAGCGTTGTCCCGGGTTCGGGTCGTCCTGAAGCTTTCTTT
CDR3aa: CSVVPGSGRPEAFF

abundance: .
v_gene: TRBV6-5
j_gene: TRBJ1-1
d_gene: .
CDR3nt: TGTGCCAGCAGTTACCACAGGGACACTGAAGCTTTCTTT
CDR3aa: CASSYHRDTEAFF

abundance: .
v_gene: TRBV7-9
j_gene: TRBJ2-3
d_gene: TRBD1
CDR3nt: TGTGCCAGCAGCACAAGAGGACAGGGGACAGATACGCAGTATTTT
CDR3aa: CASSTRGQGTDTQYF

abundance: .
v_gene: TRBV7-8
j_gene: TRBJ2-5
d_gene: TRBD2
CDR3nt: TGTGCCAGCAGCGGGGGGGTGACCCAGTACTTC
CDR3aa: CASSGGVTQYF

abundance: .
v_gene: TRBV9
j_gene: TRBJ2-1
d_gene: TRBD1
CDR3nt: TGTGCCAGCAGCGTAGCTTTGGGGGACAGATCGAATGATGAGCAGTTCTTC
CDR3aa: CASSVALGDRSNDEQFF

abundance: medium-sized
v_gene: TRBV28
j_gene: TRBJ2-7
d_gene: TRBD1
CDR3nt: TGTGCCAGCAGCCTACTCGGGACAGGGACCTACGAGCAGTACTTC
CDR3aa: CASSLLGTGTYEQYF

abundance: few
v_gene: TRBV6-5
j_gene: TRBJ2-2
d_gene: .
CDR3nt: TGTGCCAGCAGTCCCCGAGGGGGTTACACCGGGGAGCTGTTTTTT
CDR3aa: CASSPRGGYTGELFF

abundance: .
v_gene: TRBV7-8
j_gene: TRBJ2-7
d_gene: .
CDR3nt: TGTGCCAGCAGCGCAGGGGTCGGCTACGAGCAGTACTTC
CDR3aa: CASSAGVGYEQYF

abundance: .
v_gene: TRBV4-3
j_gene: TRBJ2-1
d_gene: TRBD1
CDR3nt: TGCGCCAGCAGCCAAGACAGGGGGCGCGATGAGCAGTTCTTC
CDR3aa: CASSQDRGRDEQFF

abundance: .
v_gene: TRBV15
j_gene: TRBJ1-2
d_gene: .
CDR3nt: TGTGCCACCAGCAGAAAAACCAGGGGAAACTATGGCTACACCTTC
CDR3aa: CATSRKTRGNYGYTF

abundance: .
v_gene: TRBV19
j_gene: TRBJ2-7
d_gene: .
CDR3nt: TGTGCCAGTAGTATAGGTTTTAGCTCCTACGAGCAGTACTTC
CDR3aa: CASSIGFSSYEQYF

abundance: .
v_gene: TRBV24-1
j_gene: TRBJ2-3
d_gene: TRBD1
CDR3nt: TGTGCCACCTCGGAACAGGGGGCGAGTGGAGATACGCAGTATTTT
CDR3aa: CATSEQGASGDTQYF

abundance: .
v_gene: TRBV29-1
j_gene: TRBJ1-2
d_gene: .
CDR3nt: TGCAGCGTTGAAGATCGCGCGGGAGGCTACACCTTC
CDR3aa: CSVEDRAGGYTF